This T cell receptor (beta chain) derives from a study of metastatic and nonmetastatic thyroid tumors. Study summary: Samples came from malignant and benign thyroid patients, and repertoires were compared across blood and tumor or nodule tissue. Points from the study as a whole: Significantly greater TCR beta diversity was reportedly found in malignant thyroid tumors than in benign nodules (in blood and tumor).

Germline V CDR1 and CDR2: PRHDT, FYEKMQ (reference sequence). This CDR3 contains 13 residues. V dropped 4 bases and J dropped 8; count of bases not matched to a gene: 4. Ten or more counts support this clone. Its matching antigen is unknown. Treatment of any kind had been given to no patient before thyroid surgery. How the authors handled the data: Clinicopathological groups of papillary thyroid cancer showed CDR3 differences that were used to build a distant-metastasis classifier. TCRdb re-called the PCR reads through MiXCR. These V and J calls derive from TCRdb rather than the authors' analysis. This table has 20,000 or so clones, approximately 15% appearing once.

Sequencing was carried out using tumor tissue. This clonotype was sampled from a female donor with papillary thyroid cancer or a benign thyroid nodule (not recorded which). Some clones in this sample may be carry-over from other donors' samples. The V call is TRBV13, the J call TRBJ2-1, with 8 bases lining up with TRBD2. The CDR3 bases are TGTGCCAGCAGCTCCGGGAGGGCCGATGAGCAGTTCTTC. Translated, it gives CASSSGRADEQFF.